This note documents a single T cell receptor beta chain sequence. It lacks a known antigen. It has no much larger one-base neighbor in the sample; base qualities were not kept. The data derive from a study of T cell repertoires in cytomegalovirus infection (dated by TCRdb to 2018 to 2020). Background for the entire study: The peptide stimulations were aimed at well-studied HLA-B-restricted epitopes as well as recently identified HLA-C-restricted CMV epitopes, whose presentation resists viral immunomodulation. Because public TCR beta signatures pointed to carriage of CMV infection together with the matching HLA type, the HLA type of each donor mattered for the analysis.

According to the study, the label for this sample's treatment or condition signals: in vitro stimulation with specific CMV peptide epitopes to enrich CMV-specific T cells. Sequencing relied on an Illumina HiSeq 1500. TCRdb took the public reads, trimmed them with fastp at Q25, ran MiXCR for clone calling and kept in-frame beta chains. One record per CDR3 amino acid sequence lists the most common genes and DNA. In this sample the table shows approximately 600,000 distinct CDR3 sequences, around two fifths of which occur a single time. Of the sample, about 46% falls within the top ten clones. The investigation overall reported the following: In both this cohort and an independent approximately 400-donor cohort, the cumulative frequency of public TCR beta family members distinguished carriers of CMV infection plus the relevant HLA type. The ex vivo response was dominated by HLA-C-restricted CMV-specific TCR beta clonotypes, and the single most frequent clonotype in two of eight donors was supplied by these HLA-C-restricted clonotypes.

The germline V gene (reference sequence) sets CDR1 to LNHDA and CDR2 to SQIVND. Trimming costs V 0 bases and J 7 bases, and their ends lie 12 bases apart. The CDR3, from cysteine to phenylalanine, totals 14 residues. The DNA shown is the 42-base CDR3, in frame from base 1. The rearrangement joined TRBV19 to TRBJ1-2; a tentative D call is TRBD1 (5 bases match). The sequence was collected from a human donor in good health (CMV status not recorded). Some clones in this sample may be carry-over from other donors' samples. Here the sequenced sample was cultured PBMCs, taken from culture after CMV antigen stimulation. The CDR3 has the sequence CASSIDGAGGGYTF. In nucleotides, the sequence is TGTGCCAGTAGTATAGATGGGGCAGGAGGTGGCTACACCTTC. The CDR3, completed at both ends by the reference TRBV19 and TRBJ1-2 genes, gives the full variable domain DGGITQSPKYLFRKEGQNVTLSCEQNLNHDAMYWYRQDPGQGLRLIYYSQIVNDFQKGDIAEGYSVSREKKESFPLTVTSAQKNPTAFYLCASSIDGAGGGYTFGSGTRLTVV.